Detailed here is one TCR beta chain. Trimming took 4 bases from V and 5 from J; bases not matched to a gene: 4. CDR1 and CDR2 from the germline V gene are ENHRY and SYGVKD. This CDR3 is 14 amino acids long. The record originates from a study of blood T cell repertoires in COVID-19. Whole-study context: The study drew acute and convalescent COVID-19 samples from the United States, Italy and Spain.

Authors' processing steps: Estimation of nucleated cell counts was performed using reference gene primer amplification. Clones were sequenced by immunoSEQ multiplex PCR, and TCRdb holds only the in-frame ones, with some missing. That table is the source of V, J and clone size, and D and trimming were worked out from the DNA. The sample contains some 140,000 clones, around 73% of which appear only once. The chain links TRBV10-3 to TRBJ2-1; 8 bases fit TRBD1. The receptor comes from a man aged 55 to 69 who had recovered from COVID-19. The sequenced material came from peripheral blood. CDR3 amino acids: CAISGGQGNNEQFF. The CDR3 DNA follows: TGTGCCATCAGTGGTGGACAGGGTAACAATGAGCAGTTCTTC.